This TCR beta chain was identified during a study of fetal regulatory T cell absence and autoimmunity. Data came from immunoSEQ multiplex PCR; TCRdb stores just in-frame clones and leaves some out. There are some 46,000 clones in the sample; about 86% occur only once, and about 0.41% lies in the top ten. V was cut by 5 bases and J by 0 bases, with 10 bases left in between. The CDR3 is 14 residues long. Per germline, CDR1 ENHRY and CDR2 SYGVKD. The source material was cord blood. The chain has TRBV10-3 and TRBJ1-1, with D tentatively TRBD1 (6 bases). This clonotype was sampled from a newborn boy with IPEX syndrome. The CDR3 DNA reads TGTGCCATCAGTCCCGGGACATTGAACACTGAAGCTTTCTTT. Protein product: CAISPGTLNTEAFF.